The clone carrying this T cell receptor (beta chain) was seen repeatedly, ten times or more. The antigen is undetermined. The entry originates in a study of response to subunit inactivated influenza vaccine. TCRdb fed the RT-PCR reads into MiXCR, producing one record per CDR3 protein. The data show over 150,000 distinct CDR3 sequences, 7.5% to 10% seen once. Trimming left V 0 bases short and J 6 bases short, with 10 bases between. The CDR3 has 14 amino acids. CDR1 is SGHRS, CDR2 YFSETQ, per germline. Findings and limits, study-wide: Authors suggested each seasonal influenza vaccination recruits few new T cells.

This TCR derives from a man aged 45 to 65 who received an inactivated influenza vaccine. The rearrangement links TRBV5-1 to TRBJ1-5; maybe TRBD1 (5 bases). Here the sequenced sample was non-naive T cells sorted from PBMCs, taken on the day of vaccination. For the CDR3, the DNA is TGCGCCAGCAGCTTGGGGGGCCGGGGTCAGCCCCAGCATTTT. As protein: CASSLGGRGQPQHF.